What follows are 27 T cell receptor beta chains derived from one specimen sequenced in a study of siplizumab effects on memory and regulatory T cells. The protocol was immunoSEQ multiplex PCR, while the TCRdb copy is restricted to in-frame clones and leaves out a portion. The sample has approximately 60,000 clones, around 96% seen once. The sample comprised naive CD8+ T cells sorted from blood. All receptors derive from a human donor in good health.

V is TRBV6-5 and J is TRBJ2-2; a possible D gene is TRBD1 (6 bases). This CDR3 is 14 amino acids long. V was pared by 4 bases and J by 6 bases, with 12 bases between. CDR1 is MNHEY, CDR2 SVGAGI, per germline. The CDR3 nucleotides read TGTGCCAGCAGTTCCTCTAAGGGGGCCGGGGAGCTGTTTTTT. Translating gives CASSSSKGAGELFF.

This clone was counted once. This chain links TRBV29-1 with TRBJ2-2; no clear D. Trimming removed 4 bases at V and 3 bases at J, with 6 bases between. This CDR3 is 12 amino acids long. Germline lookup yields CDR1 SQVTM and CDR2 ANQGSEA. The CDR3 DNA reads as TGCAGCGTTGTATGGGACACCGGGGAGCTGTTTTTT. Its protein product is CSVVWDTGELFF.

This chain links TRBV9 with TRBJ2-7; the D is unclear. Trimming stripped 1 base from V and 0 bases from J, with 8 bases between. CDR3 length: 14 amino acids. Germline CDR1 reads SGDLS; CDR2 reads YYNGEE. CDR3 nucleotides: TGTGCCAGCAGCGTAACTTATTACTCCTACGAGCAGTACTTC. It is translated as CASSVTYYSYEQYF.

This chain joins TRBV19 and TRBJ1-1; the D is unclear. This CDR3 is 13 amino acids long. V was shortened by 3 bases and J by 0 bases, with 5 bases between the two germline ends. Germline V gene sequence: CDR1 LNHDA, CDR2 SQIVND (reference sequence). CDR3 loop: CASSIRLNTEAFF. The CDR3 DNA sequence: TGTGCCAGTAGTATTCGATTGAACACTGAAGCTTTCTTT.

The CDR3 nucleotides are TGCGCCAGCAGCCAAGACCCTTCCGGGGATACGCAGTATTTT. Translated, it gives CASSQDPSGDTQYF. The chain combines TRBV4-3 with TRBJ2-3, with no clear D. CDR1 is LGHNA and CDR2 is YSLEER in the germline V gene. This CDR3 comprises 14 residues. Trimming pared 0 bases from V and 6 bases from J, leaving 10 bases between.

This clone is a singleton in its sample. The CDR3 loop is CASSPGQVYEQYF. The DNA for the CDR3 is TGTGCCAGCAGCCCTGGACAGGTCTACGAGCAGTACTTC. The chain is built from TRBV7-9 and TRBJ2-7, with 7 positions matching TRBD1. The CDR3 is made up of 13 amino acids. J gave up 3 bases and V 5 bases, and 4 bases lay outside the gene matches. Germline assignment: CDR1 SEHNR and CDR2 FQNEAQ (reference sequence).

The chain links TRBV29-1 to TRBJ1-1; D is unresolved. This CDR3 has 12 amino acids. CDR1 is SQVTM and CDR2 is ANQGSEA in the germline V gene. Trimming took off 2 bases at V and 1 base at J, with 5 bases between the two ends. The CDR3 DNA reads TGCAGCGTTGAACAGCAGAACACTGAAGCTTTCTTT. Its translation: CSVEQQNTEAFF.

The chain uses TRBV27 and TRBJ2-2; D is tentatively TRBD1 or TRBD2 (5 bases each). V gave up 2 bases and J gave up 5 bases, with 12 bases separating them. Germline CDR1 and CDR2: MNHEY and SMNVEV (reference sequence). This CDR3 comprises 15 residues. In DNA form, the CDR3 reads TGTGCCAGCAGTTTAAACCCCGAGGGGACCGGGGAGCTGTTTTTT. Translation gives CASSLNPEGTGELFF.

The V gene is TRBV19, the J gene TRBJ1-2, with TRBD1 identical over 9 bases. Looked up from germline, CDR1 is LNHDA and CDR2 is SQIVND (reference sequence). The CDR3 length is 14 residues. V gave up 4 bases and J gave up 2 bases; unmatched junction bases: 2. CDR3 nucleotide sequence: TGTGCCAGTAGTACCGGGACAGGGAACTATGGCTACACCTTC. Its protein product is CASSTGTGNYGYTF. The full variable domain, completed using reference TRBV19 and TRBJ1-2, is DGGITQSPKYLFRKEGQNVTLSCEQNLNHDAMYWYRQDPGQGLRLIYYSQIVNDFQKGDIAEGYSVSREKKESFPLTVTSAQKNPTAFYLCASSTGTGNYGYTFGSGTRLTVV.

The chain carries TRBV7-2 and TRBJ2-7; 7 nucleotides align to TRBD2. This CDR3 region has 14 residues. Germline V gene sequence: CDR1 SGHTA, CDR2 FQGNSA. V gave up 1 base and J gave up 4 bases; unmatched junction bases: 4. This CDR3 is CASSLEPSGYEQYF. The CDR3 DNA reads as TGTGCCAGCAGCTTAGAGCCTAGCGGATACGAGCAGTACTTC.

The chain is built from TRBV27 and TRBJ2-2; 7 bases agree with TRBD1. CDR1 and CDR2 (germline): MNHEY, SMNVEV (reference sequence). Trimming took 5 bases from V and 4 from J; bases not matched to a gene: 4. The CDR3 spans 14 residues. The CDR3 coding sequence is TGTGCCAGCAGTCCCGGGACAGCCACCGGGGAGCTGTTTTTT. The encoded protein is CASSPGTATGELFF.

The chain combines TRBV19 with TRBJ1-6; D unclear. Trimming removed 8 bases from V and 9 bases from J, with 14 bases in between. The CDR3 extends over 13 amino acids. Germline CDR1 reads LNHDA; CDR2 reads SQIVND (reference sequence). CDR3 sequence: CASQDGYPSPLHF. Here the CDR3 DNA reads TGTGCCAGTCAGGACGGATACCCTTCACCCCTCCACTTT.

This clone was detected only once. CDR3 bases: TGTGCCAGCCACCATGGAAGCGGGGGGCGCTACGAGCAGTACTTC. Its translation is CASHHGSGGRYEQYF. This chain joins TRBV2 and TRBJ2-7; 9 positions agree with TRBD2. The V segment lost 8 bases and the J segment 3 bases; nucleotides outside the gene matches: 11. CDR1 SNHLY and CDR2 FYNNEI come from the germline V gene. The CDR3 runs 15 residues.

The rearrangement joins TRBV5-3 to TRBJ2-7, with 7 bases that match TRBD1. TRBV5-3 is an ORF for which the function is uncertain. Trimming cost V 8 bases and J 2 bases; bases outside gene matches: 13. This CDR3 contains 15 residues. The CDR3 here is CASSPTDRTTYEQYF. CDR3 in DNA: TGTGCCAGCAGCCCTACGGACAGGACCACCTACGAGCAGTACTTC.

The chain recombines TRBV4-3 with TRBJ2-5; no firm D call. V lost 0 bases and J lost 3, with 8 bases in between. CDR3 length: 14 amino acids. Germline assignment: CDR1 LGHNA and CDR2 YSLEER. CDR3 DNA sequence: TGCGCCAGCAGCCAAGATCGGACGGAAGAGACCCAGTACTTC. This translates into CASSQDRTEETQYF.

This clone was counted a single time. The chain combines TRBV7-9 with TRBJ2-3; 7 bases fit TRBD1. The germline V gene has CDR1 SEHNR and CDR2 FQNEAQ (reference sequence). CDR3 length: 13 amino acids. J was trimmed by 0 bases and V by 8 bases; bases with no gene match: 2. For the CDR3, the DNA is TGTGCCAGCGAGGGGGCGAGCACAGATACGCAGTATTTT. Translating it yields CASEGASTDTQYF.

The rearrangement joins TRBV19 to TRBJ1-5, with D possibly matching TRBD1 (6 bases). V was trimmed by 4 bases and J by 5 bases, leaving 9 bases between them. The CDR3 is 13 amino acids. From germline, CDR1 is LNHDA and CDR2 SQIVND (reference sequence). The CDR3 sequence: CASSKGGDQPQHF. For the CDR3, the DNA is TGTGCCAGTAGTAAAGGGGGAGATCAGCCCCAGCATTTT.

The V and J genes are TRBV5-1 and TRBJ1-4, with D hard to call. From germline, CDR1 is SGHRS and CDR2 YFSETQ. Trimming took 4 bases from V and 0 from J, leaving 16 bases between them. CDR3 length: 17 amino acids. CDR3 in DNA: TGCGCCAGCAGCCTTGAGTCGAGTGGGGCAACTAATGAAAAACTGTTTTTT. It codes for CASSLESSGATNEKLFF.

The genes are TRBV27 and TRBJ1-2; 7 positions agree with TRBD1. The J segment lost 5 bases and the V segment lost 7 bases, leaving 7 bases of the junction unmatched. Per the germline V gene, CDR1 is MNHEY and CDR2 is SMNVEV (reference sequence). The CDR3 loop spans 13 amino acids. CDR3 in DNA: TGTGCCAGCACATCCGGGACAGATTATGGCTACACCTTC. Amino acids: CASTSGTDYGYTF.

The gene calls are TRBV7-7 and TRBJ1-1; no definite D call. The V end was cut by 5 bases, the J end by 0 bases, with 7 bases between. CDR3 size: 13 residues. CDR1 and CDR2 from the germline V gene are SSHAT and FNYEAQ (reference sequence). The CDR3 nucleotides are TGTGCCAGCAGCGCCGAACTGAACACTGAAGCTTTCTTT. Its protein product is CASSAELNTEAFF.

V usage is TRBV28 and J usage is TRBJ2-7, with 8 bases aligning to TRBD2. The length of the CDR3 is 16 residues. The V segment lost 2 bases and the J segment 2 bases; nucleotides outside the gene matches: 8. Germline CDR1 reads MDHEN; CDR2 reads SYDVKM. The CDR3 DNA sequence: TGTGCCAGCAGTTTACGGGGGGGGACGTACCCCTACGAGCAGTACTTC. This codes for CASSLRGGTYPYEQYF.

The chain carries TRBV7-9 and TRBJ2-5; D remains unclear. The V and J ends lost 1 base and 3 bases respectively, with 6 bases between them. The CDR3 extends over 13 amino acids. Germline CDR1 is SEHNR and CDR2 is FQNEAQ (reference sequence). The CDR3 DNA is TGTGCCAGCAGCTTAGGGACGGAAGAGACCCAGTACTTC. Protein sequence: CASSLGTEETQYF.

The chain recombines TRBV2 with TRBJ2-3; 10 nucleotides align to TRBD1. Germline loops: CDR1 SNHLY, CDR2 FYNNEI. V lost 11 bases, J lost 4 bases, and 6 bases stayed unmatched. This CDR3 is 13 amino acids long. CDR3 region: CAGRGQGSDTQYF. The DNA for the CDR3 is TGTGCCGGAAGGGGACAGGGGTCAGATACGCAGTATTTT.

The chain employs TRBV5-4 and TRBJ1-4, with a weak D call TRBD1 (6 bases). V dropped 7 bases and J dropped 6 bases, with 16 bases sitting between them. The CDR3 is made up of 14 amino acids. The germline V gene encodes CDR1 SGHNT and CDR2 YYREEE (reference sequence). DNA of the CDR3: TGTGCCAGCTTCATTTGGGGGGCCGATGAAAAACTGTTTTTT. Residues: CASFIWGADEKLFF. Together with reference TRBV5-4 and TRBJ1-4, the CDR3 gives the full variable domain: ETGVTQSPTHLIKTRGQQVTLRCSSQSGHNTVSWYQQALGQGPQFIFQYYREEENGRGNFPPRFSGLQFPNYSSELNVNALELDDSALYLCASFIWGADEKLFFGSGTQLSVL.

The CDR3 protein is CASSVPKDRENYEQYF. The CDR3 DNA sequence: TGTGCCAGCAGCGTGCCCAAGGACCGGGAGAACTACGAGCAGTACTTC. V gene TRBV11-1 combines with J gene TRBJ2-7, with TRBD2 as a possible D gene (6 bases). The V gene lost 5 bases and the J gene lost 3 bases, with 20 bases spanning the gap. Germline CDR1 SGHAT, CDR2 FQDESV (reference sequence). The CDR3 is made up of 16 amino acids.

This clone was recorded only once. V gene TRBV7-9 combines with J gene TRBJ2-5; 13 positions agree with TRBD2. The last part of the DNA fits TRBJ2-7 better; the J call may be wrong. Germline loops: CDR1 SEHNR, CDR2 FQNEAQ (reference sequence). CDR3 length equals 15 residues. Here the CDR3 reads CASSSLAGGFYEQYF. As DNA, the CDR3 is TGTGCCAGCAGTTCACTAGCGGGGGGGTTCTACGAGCAGTACTTC.

The chain carries TRBV19 and TRBJ1-3; 9 nucleotides match TRBD1. V lost 3 bases, J lost 0 bases, and 0 bases stayed unmatched. The CDR3 totals 15 residues. Looked up from germline, CDR1 is LNHDA and CDR2 is SQIVND (reference sequence). CDR3 in amino acids: CASSMTGGSGNTIYF. CDR3 sequence (DNA): TGTGCCAGTAGTATGACAGGGGGCTCTGGAAACACCATATATTTT.